These 28 T cell receptor beta chains were all obtained from the same sample, sequenced in a study of blood T cell repertoires in COVID-19. Generated by immunoSEQ multiplex PCR, the TCRdb table keeps only in-frame clones and is missing some. The data contain approximately 310,000 clones, about 87% of them singletons. The sample comprised peripheral blood. All receptors derive from a woman aged 45 to 65 who had recovered from COVID-19.

The chain carries TRBV5-1 and TRBJ2-2, with a tentative D call TRBD2 (5 bases). The CDR3 is 13 amino acids. V was clipped by 5 bases and J by 4 bases, with 9 bases between them. Germline V gives CDR1 SGHRS, CDR2 YFSETQ. CDR3 DNA sequence: TGCGCCAGCAGTTCGGGGAGCACCGGGGAGCTGTTTTTT. Translating gives CASSSGSTGELFF.

This chain links TRBV24-1 with TRBJ2-1; D perhaps matches TRBD2 (6 bases). The CDR3 length is 15 residues. Germline V lookup: CDR1 KGHDR, CDR2 SFDVKD. The ends were cut back, 3 bases at V and 1 base at J, with 9 bases in the middle. The CDR3 nucleotides read TGTGCCACCAGTGATAGCGGGCCTTCCTACAATGAGCAGTTCTTC. It is translated as CATSDSGPSYNEQFF.

This clone was detected only once. CDR3 nucleotides: TGTGCCAGCAGGGCGACAGGGTCGGAGAAACTGTTTTTT. This codes for CASRATGSEKLFF. This chain connects TRBV28 to TRBJ1-4; 7 positions match TRBD1. The CDR3 has 13 amino acids. Germline V CDR1 and CDR2: MDHEN, SYDVKM. With 6 bases clipped from V and 11 bases from J, the junction kept 9 bases outside the gene matches. The full variable domain, rest sourced from reference TRBV28 and TRBJ1-4, is DVKVTQSSRYLVKRTGEKVFLECVQDMDHENMFWYRQDPGLGLRLIYFSYDVKMKEKGDIPEGYSVSREKKERFSLILESASTNQTSMYLCASRATGSEKLFFGSGTQLSVL.

In its sample, this clone was seen once. The J gene is TRBJ1-6, the V gene TRBV7-8; D might be TRBD1 (6 bases). The CDR3 is made up of 13 amino acids. V was cut by 5 bases and J by 12 bases, with 14 bases left in between. CDR1 is SGHVS, CDR2 FQNEAQ, per germline. The CDR3, as DNA: TGTGCCAGCAGCCCCCGACAGGAAGTACCCCTCCACTTT. Translated: CASSPRQEVPLHF.

This chain links TRBV5-6 with TRBJ2-5; D gene uncertain. CDR1 is SGHDT, CDR2 YYEEEE, per germline. The CDR3 is 13 residues long. The ends were cut back, 0 bases at V and 7 bases at J, with 10 bases in the middle. CDR3 nucleotide sequence: TGTGCCAGCAGCTTGGACCAGCTAGGGACCCAGTACTTC. It encodes CASSLDQLGTQYF.

The chain has TRBV6-1 and TRBJ1-5; D unresolved. Germline CDR1 is MNHNS and CDR2 is SASEGT. The length of the CDR3 is 15 residues. Trimming shortened V by 2 bases and J by 0 bases, and 8 bases separated the two germline ends. The chain's CDR3 is CASSEQAHSNQPQHF. CDR3 coding DNA: TGTGCCAGCAGTGAACAGGCACATAGCAATCAGCCCCAGCATTTT.

The chain couples TRBV7-9 to TRBJ2-1; TRBD2 might be the D (6 bases). This CDR3 region has 17 residues. V shed 5 bases and J shed 10 bases, with 27 bases lying between them. Germline loops: CDR1 SEHNR, CDR2 FQNEAQ (reference sequence). CDR3 sequence: CASSPGTGTPFRWEQFF. The CDR3 DNA reads as TGTGCCAGCAGCCCGGGGACCGGGACTCCATTTCGATGGGAGCAGTTCTTC.

V and J are TRBV4-3 and TRBJ2-7, with D perhaps TRBD1 (6 bases). CDR1 and CDR2 (germline): LGHNA, YSLEER. V lost 3 bases and J 0 bases, leaving 9 bases between the germline ends. The CDR3 length is 14 residues. CDR3 coding DNA: TGCGCCAGCAGCCACGGACAGCCCTCCTACGAGCAGTACTTC. Its protein is CASSHGQPSYEQYF.

The chain couples TRBV27 to TRBJ2-1; tentatively, D is TRBD1 (6 bases). The CDR3 covers 13 residues. Germline CDR1 MNHEY, CDR2 SMNVEV (reference sequence). V lost 6 bases to trimming and J lost 6 bases, with 12 bases between them. CDR3 sequence reads: CASSVRGLNEQFF. CDR3 sequence (DNA): TGTGCCAGCAGCGTCAGGGGCCTCAATGAGCAGTTCTTC.

This chain joins TRBV7-8 and TRBJ2-6; TRBD2 agrees at 8 bases. J gave up 0 bases and V 5 bases, and 9 bases lay outside the gene matches. Germline CDR1 is SGHVS and CDR2 is FQNEAQ. The CDR3 sequence is 18 residues long. The CDR3 sequence: CASSTTGLDFSGANVLTF. DNA of the CDR3: TGTGCCAGCAGCACGACGGGACTAGATTTCTCTGGGGCCAACGTCCTGACTTTC. Drawing the rest from reference TRBV7-8 and TRBJ2-6, the complete variable domain is GAGVSQSPRYKVAKRGQDVALRCDPISGHVSLFWYQQALGQGPEFLTYFQNEAQLDKSGLPSDRFFAERPEGSVSTLKIQRTQQEDSAVYLCASSTTGLDFSGANVLTFGAGSRLTVL.

This chain uses TRBV6-1 with TRBJ2-1; 7 bases are a match to TRBD2. V gave up 2 bases and J gave up 7 bases; unmatched junction bases: 8. Germline-derived CDR1 and CDR2 are MNHNS and SASEGT. The CDR3 loop spans 15 amino acids. The CDR3 DNA reads TGTGCCAGCAGTGAATGGTTCACTAGCGTAAATGAGCAGTTCTTC. This codes for CASSEWFTSVNEQFF.

The chain combines TRBV19 with TRBJ2-3; TRBD1 matches at 9 bases. Trimming cost V 6 bases and J 6 bases; bases outside gene matches: 7. CDR3 length: 14 residues. Germline CDR1 is LNHDA and CDR2 is SQIVND (reference sequence). The CDR3 spells CASRPGQGSDTQYF. The CDR3 DNA reads as TGTGCCAGTAGGCCGGGACAGGGATCGGATACGCAGTATTTT.

This rearrangement joins TRBV6-4 to TRBJ2-1, with D possibly TRBD2 on 6 matching bases. Germline V gene sequence: CDR1 MRHNA, CDR2 SNTAGT. The length of the CDR3 is 15 residues. V gave up 3 bases and J gave up 4 bases, with 13 bases separating them. CDR3 loop: CASSERFGGYNEQFF. CDR3 DNA: TGTGCCAGCAGTGAACGTTTTGGGGGGTACAATGAGCAGTTCTTC.

The CDR3 DNA reads as TGTGCCAGCAGATTTAGCGGGGCCGGGGAGCTGTTTTTT. This translates into CASRFSGAGELFF. The rearrangement uses TRBV27 and TRBJ2-2, with 8 positions matching TRBD2. Trimming at V came to 6 bases and at J to 6 bases, leaving 3 bases not matched to a gene. The CDR3 sequence is 13 residues long. Germline CDR1 is MNHEY and CDR2 is SMNVEV (reference sequence).

This rearrangement joins TRBV7-9 to TRBJ2-7, with TRBD1 identical over 8 bases. This CDR3 is built from 16 residues. V lost 5 bases, J lost 4 bases, and 13 bases stayed unmatched. Germline assignment: CDR1 SEHNR and CDR2 FQNEAQ (reference sequence). CDR3 sequence (DNA): TGTGCCAGCAGCCGACTAGGACAGGGTCTCAGATACGAGCAGTACTTC. As protein: CASSRLGQGLRYEQYF.

The V gene is TRBV10-3, the J gene TRBJ1-1; D unresolved. The length of the CDR3 is 13 residues. Germline loops: CDR1 ENHRY, CDR2 SYGVKD. The germline V and J ends were trimmed by 10 bases and 5 bases, with 17 bases remaining between them. CDR3 protein: CATGGRPGTEAFF. The CDR3 DNA reads TGTGCCACCGGAGGGCGGCCCGGTACTGAAGCTTTCTTT.

The chain joins TRBV4-1 to TRBJ2-2, with 7 bases aligning to TRBD1. Germline CDR1 is MGHRA and CDR2 is YSYEKL. This CDR3 has 19 amino acids. The V segment lost 0 bases and the J segment 2 bases; nucleotides outside the gene matches: 12. The CDR3 bases are TGCGCCAGCAGCCAAGAGGGAAGGGGGACAGACTTTAACACCGGGGAGCTGTTTTTT. Its translation is CASSQEGRGTDFNTGELFF.

V usage is TRBV19 and J usage is TRBJ2-1; D is uncertain. The CDR3 has 14 residues. CDR1 is LNHDA and CDR2 is SQIVND in the germline V gene (reference sequence). Trimming took off 1 base at V and 7 bases at J, with 11 bases between the two ends. The CDR3 is CASSIVYSRNEQFF. The CDR3 DNA reads as TGTGCCAGTAGTATAGTTTACAGCCGGAATGAGCAGTTCTTC.

The rearrangement links TRBV3-1 (or the pseudogene TRBV3-2) to TRBJ1-1; 7 bases agree with TRBD1. Trimming took 0 bases from V and 6 from J; bases not matched to a gene: 7. The CDR3 has 15 residues. Germline CDR1 reads LGHDT; CDR2 reads YNNKEL (reference sequence). The CDR3 sequence is CASSQDAQGFAEAFF. In DNA, the CDR3 is TGTGCCAGCAGCCAAGATGCACAGGGGTTTGCTGAAGCTTTCTTT.

This chain links TRBV18 with TRBJ2-5, with 10 bases that match TRBD1. V lost 5 bases, J lost 5 bases, and 17 bases stayed unmatched. Germline values: CDR1 KGHSH, CDR2 LQKENI. The CDR3 length is 18 residues. The CDR3 reads CASSANPPQTGGGETQYF. As DNA, the CDR3 is TGTGCCAGCTCAGCAAATCCCCCTCAGACAGGGGGCGGTGAGACCCAGTACTTC.

The V and J genes are TRBV5-4 and TRBJ2-7; 8 nucleotides align to TRBD1. CDR3 length: 17 residues. CDR1 is SGHNT and CDR2 is YYREEE in the germline V gene (reference sequence). V was clipped by 6 bases and J by 1 base; unmatched bases: 15. CDR3 loop: CASTPSAGTGFSYEQYF. In nucleotides, the CDR3 is TGTGCCAGCACTCCGTCCGCGGGGACAGGTTTTTCCTACGAGCAGTACTTC.

The chain combines TRBV27 with TRBJ2-2, with 8 bases matching TRBD1. The V and J ends lost 4 bases and 6 bases, in that order; junction bases with no gene match: 4. CDR1 and CDR2 (germline): MNHEY, SMNVEV (reference sequence). CDR3 length: 14 amino acids. The CDR3 DNA reads as TGTGCCAGCAGTTACAGGGGGAGGTCCGGGGAGCTGTTTTTT. Translated: CASSYRGRSGELFF.

This sequence joins TRBV15 and TRBJ2-7; 9 bases match TRBD2. The junction had 8 bases not matched to a gene; V was cut back by 0 bases and J by 2 bases. The germline V gene has CDR1 LNHNV and CDR2 YYDKDF (reference sequence). This CDR3 region has 17 residues. The DNA for the CDR3 is TGTGCCACCAGCAGAGAGAGACTAGCGGAGGGGACCTACGAGCAGTACTTC. Its protein is CATSRERLAEGTYEQYF.

The chain carries TRBV6-1 and TRBJ1-1, with TRBD1 as a possible D gene (5 bases). The CDR3 has 16 amino acids. Germline CDR1 reads MNHNS; CDR2 reads SASEGT. The germline V and J ends were trimmed by 0 bases and 2 bases, with 13 bases remaining between them. DNA for the CDR3: TGTGCCAGCAGTGAAGCCGGGCCAAGGGGTAACACTGAAGCTTTCTTT. Amino acids: CASSEAGPRGNTEAFF.

The rearrangement joins TRBV28 to TRBJ2-5; 8 bases line up with TRBD2. This CDR3 contains 16 residues. Looked up from germline, CDR1 is MDHEN and CDR2 is SYDVKM. V lost 5 bases and J lost 2; bases outside the gene matches: 10. This chain's CDR3 is CASSPTLAEIQETQYF. The CDR3 bases are TGTGCCAGCAGTCCGACACTAGCGGAGATTCAAGAGACCCAGTACTTC. The entire variable domain, with the rest obtained from reference TRBV28 and TRBJ2-5, is as follows: DVKVTQSSRYLVKRTGEKVFLECVQDMDHENMFWYRQDPGLGLRLIYFSYDVKMKEKGDIPEGYSVSREKKERFSLILESASTNQTSMYLCASSPTLAEIQETQYFGPGTRLLVL.

This clone was seen a handful of times. The chain uses TRBV6-5 and TRBJ2-7, with TRBD1 identical over 7 bases. This CDR3 comprises 14 residues. The V gene's germline CDR1 is MNHEY and CDR2 SVGAGI. V gave up 6 bases and J gave up 1 base; unmatched junction bases: 6. DNA of the CDR3: TGTGCCAGCAGCGCGGACAGGAATTCCTACGAGCAGTACTTC. This codes for CASSADRNSYEQYF.

J is TRBJ2-1 and V is TRBV5-1; 11 positions match TRBD2. The germline V gene encodes CDR1 SGHRS and CDR2 YFSETQ. The CDR3 covers 15 residues. The CDR3 here is CASRKVAGGRSEQFF. The CDR3 nucleotides are TGCGCATCAAGAAAGGTAGCGGGGGGGCGAAGTGAGCAGTTCTTC.

This clone was picked up one time. The rearrangement uses TRBV3-1 (or the pseudogene TRBV3-2) and TRBJ2-1, with 8 bases that match TRBD2. Trimming cost V 8 bases and J 9 bases; bases outside gene matches: 9. The CDR3 is 13 amino acids. Germline-derived CDR1 and CDR2 are LGHDT and YNNKEL (reference sequence). The CDR3 region is CASREGPESEQFF. The CDR3, as DNA: TGTGCCAGCCGGGAGGGGCCCGAGAGTGAGCAGTTCTTC.